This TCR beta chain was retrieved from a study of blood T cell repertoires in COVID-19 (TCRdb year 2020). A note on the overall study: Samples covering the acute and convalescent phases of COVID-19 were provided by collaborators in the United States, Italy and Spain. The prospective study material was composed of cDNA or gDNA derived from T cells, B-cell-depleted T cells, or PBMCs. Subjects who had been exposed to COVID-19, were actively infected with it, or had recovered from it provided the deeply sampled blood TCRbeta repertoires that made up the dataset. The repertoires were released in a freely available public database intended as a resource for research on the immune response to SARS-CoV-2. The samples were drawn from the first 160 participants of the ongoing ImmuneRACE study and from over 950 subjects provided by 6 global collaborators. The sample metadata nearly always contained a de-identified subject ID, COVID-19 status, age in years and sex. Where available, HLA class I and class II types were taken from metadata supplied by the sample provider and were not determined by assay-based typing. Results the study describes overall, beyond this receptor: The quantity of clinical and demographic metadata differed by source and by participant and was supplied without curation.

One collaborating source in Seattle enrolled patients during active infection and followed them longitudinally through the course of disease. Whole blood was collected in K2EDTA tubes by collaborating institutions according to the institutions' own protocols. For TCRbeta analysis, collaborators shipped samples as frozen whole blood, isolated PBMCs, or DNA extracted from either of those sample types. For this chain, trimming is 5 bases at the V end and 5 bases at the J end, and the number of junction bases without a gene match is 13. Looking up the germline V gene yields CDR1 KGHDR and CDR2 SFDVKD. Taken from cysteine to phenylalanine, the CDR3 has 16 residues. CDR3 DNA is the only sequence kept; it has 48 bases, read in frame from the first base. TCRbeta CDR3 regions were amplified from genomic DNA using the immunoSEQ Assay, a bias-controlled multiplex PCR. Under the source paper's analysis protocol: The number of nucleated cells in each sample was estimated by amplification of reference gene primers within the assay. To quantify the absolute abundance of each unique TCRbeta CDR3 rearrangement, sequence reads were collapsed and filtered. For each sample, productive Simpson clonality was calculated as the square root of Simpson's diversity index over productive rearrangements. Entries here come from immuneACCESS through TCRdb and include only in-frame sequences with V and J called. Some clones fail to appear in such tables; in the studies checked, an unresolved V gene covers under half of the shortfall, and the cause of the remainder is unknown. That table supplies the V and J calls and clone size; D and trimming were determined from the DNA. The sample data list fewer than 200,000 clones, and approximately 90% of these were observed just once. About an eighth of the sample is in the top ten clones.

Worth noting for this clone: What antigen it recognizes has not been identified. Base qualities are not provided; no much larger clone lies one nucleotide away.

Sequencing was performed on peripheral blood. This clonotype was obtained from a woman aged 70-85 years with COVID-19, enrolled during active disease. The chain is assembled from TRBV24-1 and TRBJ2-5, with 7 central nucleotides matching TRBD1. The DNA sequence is TGTGCCACCAGTGCCCGGGACAGAGGGGGAATGGAGACCCAGTACTTC. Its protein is CATSARDRGGMETQYF.